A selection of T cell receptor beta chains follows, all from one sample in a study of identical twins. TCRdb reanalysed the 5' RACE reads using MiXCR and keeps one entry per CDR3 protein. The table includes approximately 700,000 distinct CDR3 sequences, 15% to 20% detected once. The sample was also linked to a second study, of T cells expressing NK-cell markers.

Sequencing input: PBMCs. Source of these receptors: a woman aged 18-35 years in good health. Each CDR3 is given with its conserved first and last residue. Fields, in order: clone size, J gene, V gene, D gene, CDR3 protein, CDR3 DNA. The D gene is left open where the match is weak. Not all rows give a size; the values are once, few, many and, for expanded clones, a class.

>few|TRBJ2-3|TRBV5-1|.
CASSLDRVGDTQYF
TGCGCCAGCAGCTTGGACAGGGTGGGAGATACGCAGTATTTT
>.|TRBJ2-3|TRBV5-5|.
CASSEGLTTDTQYF
TGTGCCAGCAGCGAAGGACTTACAACAGATACGCAGTATTTT
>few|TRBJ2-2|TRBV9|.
CASSSSAAPGGSIVTGELFF
TGTGCCAGCAGCAGTTCAGCGGCCCCCGGTGGGAGTATCGTCACCGGGGAGCTGTTTTTT
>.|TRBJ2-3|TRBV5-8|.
CASSFGLGTDTQYF
TGTGCCAGCAGCTTTGGGCTGGGCACAGATACGCAGTATTTT
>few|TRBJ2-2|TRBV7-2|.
CASSLFAGASNTGELFF
TGTGCCAGCAGCTTATTTGCGGGGGCCTCGAACACCGGGGAGCTGTTTTTT
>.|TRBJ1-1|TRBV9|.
CASSVEYIQGSGGTEAFF
TGTGCCAGCAGCGTCGAATACATACAGGGTTCCGGGGGGACTGAAGCTTTCTTT
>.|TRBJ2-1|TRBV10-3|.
CAISEPSSANEQFF
TGTGCCATCAGTGAACCAAGCTCCGCCAATGAGCAGTTCTTC
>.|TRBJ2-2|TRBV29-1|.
CSVGPGAQNTGELFF
TGCAGCGTTGGCCCGGGGGCCCAGAACACCGGGGAGCTGTTTTTT
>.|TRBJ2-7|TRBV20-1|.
CSASPTYEQYF
TGCAGTGCTTCCCCAACATACGAGCAGTACTTC
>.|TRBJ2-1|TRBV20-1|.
CSALPPHVSYNEQFF
TGCAGTGCTCTCCCTCCCCATGTGTCCTACAATGAGCAGTTCTTC